This TCR beta chain was identified in a study of early T cells in non-severe SARS-CoV-2 infection (dated by TCRdb to the early 2020s). Notes on the research overall: Bulk RNA from unsorted whole blood was used for TCR sequencing, so alpha and beta chains could not be paired.

The study was a case-control design nested within a healthcare worker cohort in London, UK, with weekly nasopharyngeal swab PCR tests and blood sampling. Healthcare workers were enrolled in the week of the UK lockdown, from 23 to 31 March 2020, and were followed every week for up to about 16 weeks. Library preparation used 5' RACE. TCRdb shows the sequencer as NextSeq 500. The TCR library protocol attached unique molecular identifiers to individual cDNA molecules to correct for sequencing error and PCR bias. Both TCR alpha and beta chains were sequenced, and tight co-correlation was observed between alpha and beta sequence abundances in each sample. Per the source publication's procedure: Decombinator V4 was used to annotate TCR sequences for V gene, J gene and CDR3. TCRs were defined as expanded if a significant change between any two time points was detected under a Poisson model with p below 0.0001. Abundances of TCRs were expressed as counts per million after normalisation to the total number of TCRs sequenced in each sample. TRAV1-2 paired with TRAJ12, TRAJ20 or TRAJ33 defined MAIT TCRs, while TRAV10 paired with TRAJ18 defined iNKT TCRs. VDJdb, accessed on 1 November 2021, was searched for TCRs annotated for CMV, EBV and SARS-CoV-2, and TCRs annotated for more than one antigen were excluded. Using fastp trimming at Q25 and MiXCR clonotype assembly, TCRdb reanalyzed the public sequencing data and kept in-frame beta chains. Rows merge per CDR3 protein into single entries with the most common DNA and genes. The V and J calls reflect TCRdb's pipeline rather than the authors' work. The sample data list more than 45,000 distinct CDR3 sequences, and roughly 12% of these were observed just once. The ten most abundant clones make up around 3.5% of the sample.

General findings and caveats noted by the study authors: VDJdb matching was skewed toward anti-spike CD8 responses and likely underestimated virus-specific expansions by missing private and CD4 specificities.

Details on this clonotype: No cognate antigen has been identified for it. Per-nucleotide qualities are absent, and no much larger clonotype sits a single base away.

At the junction V is shortened by 2 bases and J by 6 bases, with 4 bases in between. The CDR3 numbers 11 residues from cysteine through phenylalanine. The entry retains the CDR3 DNA only, 33 bases that are in frame from base 1. CDR1 is given as KGHSH and CDR2 as LQKENI, both from the germline V gene. The source of this sequence is an adult who was a healthcare worker with PCR-confirmed SARS-CoV-2 infection or an uninfected control (not recorded which). Sequencing was carried out using whole blood. This chain is built from TRBV18 and TRBJ1-2, with the D gene not confidently named. The CDR3 reads as follows: CASSPGNGYTF. In nucleotides, the sequence is TGTGCCAGCTCACCAGGGAATGGCTACACCTTC.